Below, one T cell receptor beta chain is given with its context. This specimen belongs to a study of blood T cell repertoires in COVID-19. Study-level background: Whether acute or convalescent, the COVID-19 samples came from the United States, Italy and Spain. T cells, B-cell-depleted T cells, or PBMCs provided the cDNA or gDNA that served as material.

As originally analysed: Estimated nucleated cell counts came from reference gene primer amplification. Some clones are missing from TCRdb's copy, which holds only in-frame ones; the method was immunoSEQ multiplex PCR. The V and J calls and clone size were taken over from that table, and D and trimming were inferred from the DNA. Of 95,000 to 150,000 clones in the sample, 85% were seen once. Trimming removed 3 bases from V and 4 bases from J; junction bases left unmatched: 10. The V gene's germline CDR1 is SGDLS and CDR2 YYNGEE. This CDR3 comprises 16 residues. The chain has TRBV9 and TRBJ2-3; 8 bases map to TRBD2. The source is a woman older than 75 with acute or convalescent COVID-19. Specimen: peripheral blood. The CDR3 DNA sequence: TGTGCCAGCAGCGACTCGAAGCGGGGGATCCCAGATACGCAGTATTTT. It encodes CASSDSKRGIPDTQYF.